Listed below are T cell receptor beta chains from one sample, sequenced in a study of T cells in Graves' hyperthyroidism and ophthalmopathy. TCRdb redid the calling of the multiplex PCR reads with MiXCR, one entry per CDR3 protein. This table has 500,000 to 600,000 distinct CDR3 sequences, 15% to 20% appearing once. Specimen: blood. The receptors stem from a middle-aged man with Graves' ophthalmopathy. The CDR3 runs from the conserved cysteine through the conserved F or W. Fields, in order: V gene, J gene, CDR3 protein.

>TRBV11-3|TRBJ2-1
CASSPLGLAGNEQFF
>TRBV20-1|TRBJ1-6
CSARPEVGAHSPLHF
>TRBV7-2|TRBJ2-3
CASSHGTSGRGDTQYF
>TRBV12-3/TRBV12-4|TRBJ2-7
CASSDLRDYAYEQYF
>TRBV19|TRBJ2-1
CASSRRRAGGSYNEQFF
>TRBV24-1|TRBJ2-3
CATSDLGGTDTQYF
>TRBV7-2|TRBJ1-2
CASSLETGIRTGYTF
>TRBV2|TRBJ2-2
CASKGGRWTGELFF
>TRBV12-3/TRBV12-4|TRBJ2-1
CASSTPGWSYNEQFF
>TRBV7-6|TRBJ2-1
CASTGLAGVTEQFF
>TRBV7-2|TRBJ2-1
CASRSLAGGEGEQFF
>TRBV7-9|TRBJ1-2
CASIPKGQGYGYTF
>TRBV18|TRBJ2-5
CAGSPLAGGQETQYF
>TRBV28|TRBJ2-7
CASSLSLDGSYEQYF
>TRBV2|TRBJ2-1
CASRAGGVYNEQFF
>TRBV5-1|TRBJ1-2
CASSLETRFNYGYTF
>TRBV30|TRBJ1-4
CAWNSGTSTNEKLFF
>TRBV12-3/TRBV12-4|TRBJ1-6
CASSKTGRGNSPLHF
>TRBV6-2/TRBV6-3|TRBJ2-1
CASTSSDRGLNEQFF
>TRBV12-3/TRBV12-4|TRBJ1-2
CASRPGQTVGGYTF
>TRBV28|TRBJ1-5
CASSSAGLRQPQHF
>TRBV28|TRBJ1-1
CASSLGTVLESEAFF
>TRBV11-2|TRBJ2-1
CASSLVELSKSGQFF